Below, 31 T cell receptor beta chains from the same sample are listed, as sequenced in a study of OX40 agonist ivuxolimab in advanced cancers. Libraries were prepared by immunoSEQ multiplex PCR; TCRdb keeps only in-frame clonotypes and omits some of them. This repertoire shows 13,000 to 15,000 clones, under 80% found once; its top ten account for roughly a third. Sequenced here: CD4+ or CD8+ T cells sorted from blood, sampled in a trial of the OX40 agonist ivuxolimab. The receptors were sampled from an adult with an advanced solid tumor such as melanoma, head and neck, liver or kidney cancer.

The chain is built from TRBV6-6 and TRBJ2-3; D unresolved. The V and J ends lost 3 bases and 2 bases respectively, with 9 bases between them. CDR1 is MNHNY and CDR2 is SVGAGI in the germline V gene (reference sequence). The CDR3 contains 14 residues. CDR3 sequence reads: CASSYAGPTDTQYF. DNA for the CDR3: TGTGCCAGCAGTTATGCAGGACCCACAGATACGCAGTATTTT.

V is TRBV7-9 and J is TRBJ2-1; 7 bases are shared with TRBD2. Trimming removed 4 bases from V and 6 bases from J; junction bases left unmatched: 12. CDR3 length: 16 residues. Per the germline V gene, CDR1 is SEHNR and CDR2 is FQNEAQ (reference sequence). The CDR3 coding sequence is TGTGCCAGCAGCTGGGGAACCCTAGCGGAAGTCAATGAGCAGTTCTTC. Protein sequence: CASSWGTLAEVNEQFF.

The chain joins TRBV11-3 to TRBJ2-7; 10 nucleotides match TRBD2. The germline gives CDR1 SGHNT, CDR2 YENEEA. This CDR3 spans 14 amino acids. Unmatched junction bases numbered 1, after V lost 3 bases and J lost 2 bases. CDR3 coding DNA: TGTGCCAGCAGCTTTAGCGGGAGGCCCTACGAGCAGTACTTC. This sequence encodes CASSFSGRPYEQYF.

The chain uses TRBV5-1 and TRBJ2-1; a weak D match, TRBD2 (5 bases). Between the trimmed V and J ends, which lost 5 bases and 6 bases, there was a span of 12 bases. The CDR3 is 13 residues long. The germline CDR1 and CDR2 sequences are SGHRS and YFSETQ. The CDR3 loop is CASRDTSTNEQFF. Written as DNA, the CDR3 is TGCGCCAGCAGGGATACTAGTACCAATGAGCAGTTCTTC. Looking up the rest from reference TRBV5-1 and TRBJ2-1 gives the full variable domain: KAGVTQTPRYLIKTRGQQVTLSCSPISGHRSVSWYQQTPGQGLQFLFEYFSETQRNKGNFPGRFSGRQFSNSRSEMNVSTLELGDSALYLCASRDTSTNEQFFGPGTRLTVL.

J is TRBJ2-2 and V is TRBV29-1; tentatively, D is TRBD1 or TRBD2 (5 bases each). The CDR3 has 14 residues. The germline gives CDR1 SQVTM, CDR2 ANQGSEA. Trimming took off 6 bases at V and 1 base at J, with 12 bases between the two ends. CDR3 amino acids: CSVEDKGNTGELFF. The DNA for the CDR3 is TGCAGCGTGGAGGACAAGGGGAACACCGGGGAGCTGTTTTTT.

The chain recombines TRBV25-1 with TRBJ1-3; D possibly corresponds to TRBD1 (5 bases). Germline CDR1 and CDR2: MGHDK and SYGVNS. The CDR3 runs to 17 residues. V dropped 2 bases and J dropped 2 bases, with 16 bases sitting between them. The CDR3 reads CASSERGLRGAGNTIYF. The CDR3 coding sequence is TGTGCCAGCAGTGAACGGGGATTAAGGGGTGCTGGAAACACCATATATTTT.

The CDR3 bases are TGTGCCAGCAGCTTGCAAGGTGCCTCCTACGAGCAGTACTTC. Amino acids: CASSLQGASYEQYF. The chain couples TRBV11-2 to TRBJ2-7; D remains ambiguous. Trimming took off 3 bases at V and 0 bases at J, with 9 bases between the two ends. Germline V gene sequence: CDR1 SGHAT, CDR2 FQNNGV. The CDR3 loop spans 14 amino acids.

A few counts support this clone. The V gene is TRBV6-1, the J gene TRBJ2-7; tentative D call: TRBD1 (6 bases). The germline V gene encodes CDR1 MNHNS and CDR2 SASEGT. The V gene lost 1 base and the J gene lost 5 bases, with 21 bases spanning the gap. The CDR3 is 17 amino acids. CDR3 nucleotide sequence: TGTGCCAGCAGTGAAGGAATGAGTGGGGGCGCGTTCGACGAGCAGTACTTC. Translation: CASSEGMSGGAFDEQYF.

J is TRBJ1-1 and V is TRBV11-3; 10 nucleotides agree with TRBD1. The CDR3 length is 13 residues. V shed 5 bases and J 13 bases; nucleotides not matched to a gene: 10. CDR1 is SGHNT, CDR2 YENEEA, per germline. The CDR3 DNA follows: TGTGCCAGCAGCCTGGGGACAGGGGAATTGGTTTTCTTT. Translation: CASSLGTGELVFF.

The CDR3 spells CASSRTGGTGANVLTF. As DNA, the CDR3 is TGTGCCAGCAGTCGGACAGGGGGAACTGGGGCCAACGTCCTGACTTTC. The rearrangement uses TRBV6-4 and TRBJ2-6, with TRBD1 matching 10 bases. This CDR3 has 16 residues. Germline V gene data show CDR1 as MRHNA and CDR2 as SNTAGT. With V trimmed by 5 bases and J by 2 bases, 3 bases remained unmatched.

The chain has TRBV4-2 and TRBJ2-5; TRBD1 aligns across 9 bases. The CDR3 is made up of 16 amino acids. Losses at the gene ends were 3 bases for V and 5 bases for J; bases not matched to a gene: 10. Germline values: CDR1 LGHNA, CDR2 YNFKEQ. The CDR3: CASSQDTGGGSETQYF. CDR3 coding DNA: TGTGCCAGCAGCCAGGATACAGGGGGCGGTTCTGAGACCCAGTACTTC.

This rearrangement joins TRBV29-1 to TRBJ2-7; unclear D gene. V lost 5 bases to trimming and J lost 2 bases, with 13 bases between them. This CDR3 comprises 13 residues. Germline V gene data show CDR1 as SQVTM and CDR2 as ANQGSEA. The CDR3 region is CSVRTATTYEQYF. For the CDR3, the DNA is TGCAGCGTTCGTACAGCCACCACCTACGAGCAGTACTTC.

The rearrangement joins TRBV13 to TRBJ2-1; D is possibly TRBD2 (6 bases). CDR1 is PRHDT, CDR2 FYEKMQ, per germline (reference sequence). The CDR3 consists of 16 residues. The V and J ends lost 0 bases and 4 bases respectively, with 13 bases between them. CDR3 residues: CASSLGGGALYNEQFF. Written as DNA, the CDR3 is TGTGCCAGCAGCTTAGGGGGCGGGGCGTTATACAATGAGCAGTTCTTC.

This clone has more than one count but fewer than ten. The gene calls are TRBV6-5 and TRBJ1-2; TRBD1 might be the D (6 bases). The CDR3 has 13 amino acids. Trimming shortened V by 6 bases and J by 5 bases, and 13 bases separated the two germline ends. Germline V CDR1 and CDR2: MNHEY, SVGAGI. The CDR3 region has the DNA TGTGCCAGCAGGCAAGGTGGACAGTATGGCTACACCTTC. The encoded protein is CASRQGGQYGYTF.

The chain employs TRBV14 and TRBJ2-1; unclear D gene. Germline V gene lookup returns CDR1 SGHDN and CDR2 FVKESK. V dropped 4 bases and J dropped 0 bases, with 10 bases sitting between them. The CDR3 is 15 residues long. CDR3 sequence reads: CASSPGGRSYNEQFF. The CDR3 DNA reads as TGTGCCAGCAGCCCAGGTGGACGCTCCTACAATGAGCAGTTCTTC. Full variable domain (remainder filled in from reference TRBV14 and TRBJ2-1): EAGVTQFPSHSVIEKGQTVTLRCDPISGHDNLYWYRRVMGKEIKFLLHFVKESKQDESGMPNNRFLAERTGGTYSTLKVQPAELEDSGVYFCASSPGGRSYNEQFFGPGTRLTVL.

The chain recombines TRBV11-2 with TRBJ2-5; 7 positions agree with TRBD2. Germline assignment: CDR1 SGHAT and CDR2 FQNNGV. This CDR3 contains 13 residues. With V trimmed by 8 bases and J by 3 bases, 6 bases remained unmatched. CDR3 bases: TGTGCCAGCCAGGGACTAAATAAAGAGACCCAGTACTTC. Translation: CASQGLNKETQYF.

This chain joins TRBV6-5 and TRBJ2-7, with TRBD1 matching over 8 bases. V trimming: 5 bases; J trimming: 1 base; junction bases outside the gene matches: 7. CDR1 MNHEY and CDR2 SVGAGI come from the germline V gene. The length of the CDR3 is 15 residues. CDR3 loop: CASSQGALGSYEQYF. The CDR3 nucleotides are TGTGCCAGCAGTCAGGGGGCATTGGGGTCCTACGAGCAGTACTTC.

The chain is built from TRBV4-3 and TRBJ2-7; TRBD1 matches at 9 bases. The V segment lost 0 bases and the J segment 0 bases; nucleotides outside the gene matches: 6. Germline V CDR1 and CDR2: LGHNA, YSLEER. The CDR3 extends over 17 amino acids. DNA for the CDR3: TGCGCCAGCAGCCAAGAATTAACAGGGGGCAGCTCCTACGAGCAGTACTTC. Translated: CASSQELTGGSSYEQYF.

The chain joins TRBV7-2 to TRBJ1-5; TRBD1 matches 8 bases. The V gene end was trimmed by 5 bases and the J gene end by 2 bases; junction bases not matched to a gene: 5. Germline CDR1 and CDR2: SGHTA and FQGNSA. The CDR3 has 15 residues. The CDR3 reads CASSAQGAGNQPQHF. As DNA, the CDR3 is TGTGCCAGCAGCGCGCAGGGGGCGGGCAATCAGCCCCAGCATTTT.

V and J are TRBV10-3 and TRBJ2-7; D may be TRBD1 (6 bases). Germline V gives CDR1 ENHRY, CDR2 SYGVKD. The V end lost 4 bases, the J end lost 1 base, and 17 bases lay between the germline ends. This CDR3 is built from 16 residues. The CDR3 coding sequence is TGTGCCATCAGTGGTAATCCGGGACAAACTTCCTACGAGCAGTACTTC. This codes for CAISGNPGQTSYEQYF.

This chain uses TRBV5-1 with TRBJ2-5, with D perhaps being TRBD1 or TRBD2 (5 bases each). The J call could be wrong; TRBJ2-7 is a better fit for the DNA end. The CDR3 consists of 19 residues. Germline values: CDR1 SGHRS, CDR2 YFSETQ. The chain's CDR3 is CASSLVIGVSGGLSYEQYF. For the CDR3, the DNA is TGCGCCAGCAGCTTGGTTATTGGGGTTTCTGGGGGATTGTCCTACGAGCAGTACTTC.

The V call is TRBV7-2, the J call TRBJ2-3; 12 bases agree with TRBD2. The CDR3 totals 21 residues. CDR1 and CDR2 from the germline V gene are SGHTA and FQGNSA. The trim removed 0 bases at V and 4 bases at J, leaving 17 bases unmatched. This chain's CDR3 is CASSLALLSGRLAGEADTQYF. The DNA for the CDR3 is TGTGCCAGCAGCTTAGCTCTTCTCAGCGGGCGACTAGCGGGAGAGGCAGATACGCAGTATTTT.

This clone ranks as medium-sized. The chain employs TRBV18 and TRBJ2-7; 8 nucleotides line up with TRBD1. The CDR3 consists of 15 residues. With 4 bases clipped from V and 1 base from J, the junction kept 6 bases outside the gene matches. Germline lookup yields CDR1 KGHSH and CDR2 LQKENI. The CDR3: CASSQRTGSSYEQYF. The CDR3 DNA reads as TGTGCCAGCTCACAACGGACAGGGAGTTCCTACGAGCAGTACTTC.

The chain combines TRBV19 with TRBJ2-1, with D perhaps TRBD1 or TRBD2 (5 bases each). The CDR3 length is 15 residues. Germline V gives CDR1 LNHDA, CDR2 SQIVND (reference sequence). Trimming cost V 7 bases and J 5 bases, with 18 bases left between them. The CDR3 sequence: CASTLTGMGDNEQFF. The CDR3 region has the DNA TGTGCCAGTACCCTAACCGGGATGGGGGACAATGAGCAGTTCTTC.

V and J are TRBV6-5 and TRBJ2-3, with a tentative D call TRBD1 (6 bases). The CDR3 consists of 15 residues. Trimming removed 6 bases from V and 1 base from J, with 14 bases in between. Germline assignment: CDR1 MNHEY and CDR2 SVGAGI. This CDR3 reads CASRNRDEGTDTQYF. DNA for the CDR3: TGTGCCAGCAGGAACAGGGATGAGGGCACAGATACGCAGTATTTT.

This CDR3 reads CASSPNLGIYEQYF. As DNA, the CDR3 is TGTGCCAGCAGCCCCAATTTGGGAATCTACGAGCAGTACTTC. V and J are TRBV7-2 and TRBJ2-5; D remains unclear. The DNA end is more similar to TRBJ2-7, so the J call may be wrong. The CDR3 consists of 14 residues. Germline V gives CDR1 SGHTA, CDR2 FQGNSA.

The chain uses TRBV6-5 and TRBJ2-5, with no clear D. Germline CDR1 MNHEY, CDR2 SVGAGI. This CDR3 region has 15 residues. The V end lost 1 base, the J end lost 5 bases, and 14 bases lay between the germline ends. In DNA form, the CDR3 reads TGTGCCAGCAGTTACTTCATCCCAGGAAAGGAGACCCAGTACTTC. It encodes CASSYFIPGKETQYF.

This CDR3 is CASSWAASYEQYF. CDR3 DNA sequence: TGTGCCAGCAGCTGGGCGGCGTCCTACGAGCAGTACTTC. V usage is TRBV5-8 and J usage is TRBJ2-7; D gene ambiguous. Germline CDR1 SGHTS, CDR2 YDEGEE. Trimming left V 3 bases short and J 1 base short, with 8 bases between. The CDR3 spans 13 residues.

As DNA, the CDR3 is TGTGCCAGCAGCTATACAGGGGCGCCGAGGACTGAAGCTTTCTTT. Amino acid sequence: CASSYTGAPRTEAFF. The chain recombines TRBV7-9 with TRBJ1-1; TRBD1 matches at 7 bases. CDR1 is SEHNR and CDR2 is FQNEAQ in the germline V gene (reference sequence). This CDR3 has 15 residues. The V and J ends lost 4 bases and 5 bases, in that order; junction bases with no gene match: 10.

The chain joins TRBV7-8 to TRBJ2-7; 8 positions match TRBD2. This CDR3 region has 16 residues. The trim removed 5 bases at V and 0 bases at J, leaving 9 bases unmatched. The germline CDR1 and CDR2 sequences are SGHVS and FQNEAQ. Written as DNA, the CDR3 is TGTGCCAGCAGCCCTTCCGGGAGGGCAAACTCCTACGAGCAGTACTTC. Residues: CASSPSGRANSYEQYF.

The CDR3: CASSPRDRGGQETQYF. The DNA of the CDR3 is TGTGCCAGCAGTCCTCGAGACAGGGGAGGGCAAGAGACCCAGTACTTC. This chain joins TRBV27 and TRBJ2-5; weak D call: TRBD1 (8 bases). The CDR3 spans 16 residues. In germline, CDR1 is MNHEY, CDR2 SMNVEV (reference sequence). With 5 bases removed from V and 2 bases from J, the gap between germline ends came to 18 bases.